This TCR beta chain was captured by sequencing in a study of T cell clones after liver transplantation. Study-level findings and limits: Post-transplant, graft-donor-reactive CD4 TCRbeta sequences in blood dropped significantly in most of the 8 subjects.

Per the germline V gene, CDR1 is MNHEY and CDR2 is SMNVEV (reference sequence). The CDR3 runs to 14 residues. Trimming stripped 2 bases from V and 4 bases from J, with 11 bases between. Profiled with immunoSEQ multiplex PCR; TCRdb holds only in-frame clones, not every one. The data show under 35,000 clones, about 94% seen once. Comments on this clone: Its target is unknown.

The sequence came from a human patient who received a liver transplant. Among the T cells, some may be from the graft donor. The sequencing used CD8+ T cells from blood, collected 12 months after liver transplant. J is TRBJ1-2 and V is TRBV27; no firm D call. The CDR3 bases are TGTGCCAGCAGTTTACAAGTGGAGGGCTATGGCTACACCTTC. Translated, it gives CASSLQVEGYGYTF.